A selection of T cell receptor beta chains follows, all from one sample in a study of T cells in localized non-small cell lung cancer. The repertoire was sequenced with immunoSEQ multiplex PCR; TCRdb's copy has only in-frame clones and lacks some. Found here are roughly 72,000 clones, 86% of them singletons; the top ten hold about a fifth. The sample here was peripheral blood, taken before any cancer treatment. All receptors derive from a male donor older than 55 with stage III squamous cell lung carcinoma. Both conserved end residues are part of each CDR3.

j_call: TRBJ2-7
v_call: TRBV10-2
cdr3_aa: CASSENRAYEQYF

j_call: TRBJ2-1
v_call: TRBV15
cdr3_aa: CATSRDQLGEQFF

j_call: TRBJ1-5
v_call: TRBV19
cdr3_aa: CASSGDSNQPQHF

j_call: TRBJ1-5
v_call: TRBV19
cdr3_aa: CASSFGRNQPQHF

j_call: TRBJ1-5
v_call: TRBV10-2
cdr3_aa: CASSEWGTGLGLNQPQHF

j_call: TRBJ1-4
v_call: TRBV7-9
cdr3_aa: CASSLGDPGQNEKLFF

j_call: TRBJ1-1
v_call: TRBV7-2
cdr3_aa: CASSLGSGYTEAFF

j_call: TRBJ2-3
v_call: TRBV7-2
cdr3_aa: CASSRTSGGLDTQYF

j_call: TRBJ2-2
v_call: TRBV7-3
cdr3_aa: CASSLHAPGQGGSGELFF

j_call: TRBJ1-1
v_call: TRBV20-1
cdr3_aa: CSAPTVSEAFF

j_call: TRBJ2-3
v_call: TRBV25-1
cdr3_aa: CASSGLASTDTQYF

j_call: TRBJ1-6
v_call: TRBV30
cdr3_aa: CAWIGQSNNSPLHF

j_call: TRBJ2-5
v_call: TRBV20-1
cdr3_aa: CSAPRGETQYF

j_call: TRBJ2-5
v_call: TRBV5-1
cdr3_aa: CASSFGSGQETQYF

j_call: TRBJ2-5
v_call: TRBV9
cdr3_aa: CASSLQGIGTQYF

j_call: TRBJ2-3
v_call: TRBV5-1
cdr3_aa: CASSIRTGSGTSTDTQYF

j_call: TRBJ1-3
v_call: TRBV27
cdr3_aa: CASSIQGSSGNTIYF

j_call: TRBJ2-2
v_call: TRBV11-2
cdr3_aa: CATTAYNPFTGKPGELFF

j_call: TRBJ2-5
v_call: TRBV6-1
cdr3_aa: CASSEDRETAQYF

j_call: TRBJ1-4
v_call: TRBV2
cdr3_aa: CASSPDRGGEKLFF

j_call: TRBJ1-2
v_call: TRBV5-1
cdr3_aa: CASSLGTTNYGYTF

j_call: TRBJ2-1
v_call: TRBV19
cdr3_aa: CASSIGGGRRGDEQFF

j_call: TRBJ2-1
v_call: TRBV5-5
cdr3_aa: CASSPENRGEQFF

j_call: TRBJ2-1
v_call: TRBV7-2
cdr3_aa: CASNRLSGGSYNEQFF